The entry that follows covers one T cell receptor (beta chain) sequence. This clone's antigen is unknown. One junction end disagrees with the germline gene, perhaps due to a read error. These data are taken from a study of identical twins (dated by TCRdb to 2016 to 2017). As for the study more broadly: To test whether fetal clonotypes persist, the study used deep sequencing on TCR alpha and beta repertoires from monozygotic twins, unrelated adults of various ages, and cord blood. To rule out contamination, the twin experiments were replicated at different times with different library preparation protocols. What the study reported, not specific to this receptor: Fewer insertions were carried by abundant cord blood beta clonotypes, a similar but weaker trend appeared in young adult naive repertoires, and no such trend appeared in memory repertoires. Because the same donors could not be followed over many years, conclusions were based on cross-sectional statistical analysis. Zero-insertion analyses could be partly confounded by invariant T cells such as MAIT and iNKT, although diverse VJ usage argued against such confounding for most clonotypes. A weaker excess of twin sharing was found in beta out-of-frame sequences because the signal-to-noise ratio was lowered by fewer shared sequences. In monozygotic twins, recombination models systematically underestimated out-of-frame TCR alpha sharing, but the models matched the sharing seen between unrelated individuals. Compared with coincidental sharing between unrelated individuals, out-of-frame TCR alpha sequences shared between twins had an excess of sequences with low generation probability.

All donors were healthy Caucasians. The study also sequenced three unrelated non-twin adults: a male aged 18 to 29, a male aged 50 to 60 and a female aged 50 to 60. Miltenyi CD45RO+ enrichment and human naive T-cell isolation kits were used to isolate memory (CD45RO+) and naive T cells from PBMC. Library prep was done by 5' RACE. The sample was run on an Illumina HiSeq 2000. A universal primer binding site was introduced by template switching, and a unique molecular identifier was present in the final cDNA, enabling accurate counting of TCR cDNA molecules. First-strand cDNA for TCR alpha and beta chains was synthesized from specific primers in the conserved constant-segment region. To control for contamination, every cDNA library carried two barcodes: a SMART-Mk sample barcode plus Illumina barcodes. TruSeq adapter sequences, together with Illumina sample barcodes, were added in two successive PCR steps. Sequencing of the TCR alpha and beta cDNA libraries was done on the Illumina HiSeq platform using custom primers. The source study handled its data this way. Unique molecular identifiers were extracted from raw reads with MiGEC, and CDR3 positions were determined with MiXCR. For each individual, recombination models were inferred using an EM algorithm with the repgenHMM and IGoR tools. The analysis of shared clonotypes was done with the tcR package in R, with sharing normalized by the product of cloneset sizes. To study raw recombination free of thymic and clonal selection effects, out-of-frame nonproductive sequences were analyzed. TCRdb applied fastp at Q25 and MiXCR to the public reads, then kept only in-frame beta chains. A single entry per CDR3 protein holds the most common genes and DNA from its merged rows. TCRdb's processing, not the authors' own work, is the source of the V and J calls. In all, the sample holds hundreds of thousands of distinct CDR3 sequences, and approximately 6% of those were seen once. Jointly, the top ten make up roughly 2% of the sample.

The cysteine opens and the phenylalanine closes a CDR3 of 15 amino acids. The sequence is cut down to CDR3 DNA, 45 bases in frame from base 1. CDR1 and CDR2 are read off the germline V gene (reference sequence) as LGHDT and YNNKEL. Sequencing input: naive T cells sorted from blood. Interpreted using the paper, the cell subset or site label stands for: cells isolated with a human naive T-cell isolation kit. The chain links TRBV3-1 with TRBJ2-5, with no confidently assigned D gene. This receptor was taken from a man aged 18 to 30 in good health. The CDR3 has the sequence CANSRDISPAETQYF. The sequenced DNA: TGTGCCAACAGCCGCGATATAAGCCCCGCAGAGACCCAGTACTTC.